The next 23 T cell receptor beta chains were all read from a single sample in a study of Graves' ophthalmopathy and Graves' hyperthyroidism. RNA transcripts provided the template for amplifying TCR beta CDR3 regions. RT-PCR with HTBI primers came first, then second-round multiplex PCR. TCRdb redid the calling of the multiplex PCR reads with MiXCR, one entry per CDR3 protein. The sample yields over 450,000 distinct CDR3 sequences, 13% to 15% seen once. Sequencing was done on a sample of blood. The source of these receptors is a woman younger than 45 with Graves' ophthalmopathy.

There are many counts of this clonotype. The V gene is TRBV6-1, the J gene TRBJ1-2; TRBD1 might be the D (5 bases). Trimming stripped 10 bases from V and 3 bases from J, with 15 bases between. CDR1 and CDR2 from the germline V gene are MNHNS and SASEGT. This CDR3 is 13 amino acids long. For the CDR3, the DNA is TGTGCCACCGGACCCCGGGGGGACTATGGCTACACCTTC. Translating gives CATGPRGDYGYTF.

This clonotype was seen at least ten times. This sequence joins TRBV28 and TRBJ1-2, with 7 bases lining up with TRBD1. The V segment lost 5 bases and the J segment 0 bases; nucleotides outside the gene matches: 15. The CDR3 covers 18 residues. Germline V CDR1 and CDR2: MDHEN, SYDVKM. This CDR3 reads CASSAHDRVHYSNYGYTF. As DNA, the CDR3 is TGTGCCAGCAGTGCCCACGACAGGGTTCACTATTCTAACTATGGCTACACCTTC.

This clonotype was detected many times. The chain is built from TRBV5-1 and TRBJ1-1; 8 bases agree with TRBD1. After removal of 4 bases from V and 0 bases from J, the junction contained 5 bases not matched to a gene. This CDR3 comprises 15 residues. Germline values: CDR1 SGHRS, CDR2 YFSETQ. The DNA of the CDR3 is TGCGCCAGCAGCGATCCAGGGGGCATGAACACTGAAGCTTTCTTT. It yields the protein CASSDPGGMNTEAFF.

This clonotype was seen a few times. V gene TRBV5-1 combines with J gene TRBJ1-1; D is perhaps TRBD1 (5 bases). V was trimmed by 2 bases and J by 6 bases, leaving 17 bases between them. Germline V gene lookup returns CDR1 SGHRS and CDR2 YFSETQ. The CDR3 length is 15 residues. The CDR3: CASSFVSGGIAEAFF. CDR3 bases: TGCGCCAGCAGCTTTGTTTCGGGGGGGATCGCTGAAGCTTTCTTT.

This clonotype was detected many times. CDR3 sequence: CASSSLTGTGSGNTIYF. CDR3 DNA: TGTGCCAGCAGTTCTTTGACCGGGACAGGGTCTGGAAACACCATATATTTT. The chain couples TRBV28 to TRBJ1-3, with 9 bases matching TRBD1. The CDR3 has 17 amino acids. Germline V lookup: CDR1 MDHEN, CDR2 SYDVKM. Unmatched junction bases numbered 8, after V lost 4 bases and J lost 1 base.

The chain combines TRBV12-3 or TRBV12-4 with TRBJ1-2; TRBD1 matches 10 bases. Trimming took 3 bases from V and 3 from J; bases not matched to a gene: 4. The CDR3 has 15 amino acids. The CDR3 sequence is CASSLGQGWDYGYTF. The CDR3 DNA is TGTGCCAGCAGTTTGGGACAGGGGTGGGACTATGGCTACACCTTC.

This clonotype was seen many times. The chain carries TRBV9 and TRBJ2-2; D remains unclear. Germline CDR1 SGDLS, CDR2 YYNGEE. The CDR3 has 16 residues. V lost 3 bases and J lost 0, with 12 bases in between. This chain's CDR3 is CASSEVVNANTGELFF. In DNA, the CDR3 is TGTGCCAGCAGCGAGGTAGTGAACGCGAACACCGGGGAGCTGTTTTTT.

This clonotype was recorded many times. In DNA form, the CDR3 reads TGTGCCAGTAGTATGGGACAGGGAGTGACCCAGTACTTC. It is translated as CASSMGQGVTQYF. The chain carries TRBV19 and TRBJ2-5; TRBD1 matches at 9 bases. Germline CDR1 LNHDA, CDR2 SQIVND (reference sequence). Trimming removed 3 bases from V and 7 bases from J; junction bases left unmatched: 3. The CDR3 has 13 amino acids.

This clonotype was observed at least ten times. The chain is built from TRBV6-5 and TRBJ1-1; D uncertain. Germline V gene lookup returns CDR1 MNHEY and CDR2 SVGAGI. V lost 9 bases and J lost 3, with 8 bases in between. This CDR3 is built from 11 residues. The CDR3 DNA reads as TGTGCCAGTCCACAGTACACTGAAGCTTTCTTT. Its translation: CASPQYTEAFF.

This clonotype was seen many times. The chain joins TRBV12-5 to TRBJ2-7; no definite D call. Germline V lookup: CDR1 LGHNT, CDR2 FRNRAP. V was pared by 1 base and J by 4 bases, with 8 bases between. The CDR3 is made up of 13 amino acids. CDR3 sequence (DNA): TGTGCTAGTGGTTTGGAGTATGGGTACGAGCAGTACTTC. Its translation: CASGLEYGYEQYF.

This clonotype was recorded at least ten times. The chain carries TRBV10-3 and TRBJ2-4; D might be TRBD1 or TRBD2, each matching 5 bases. In germline, CDR1 is ENHRY, CDR2 SYGVKD. The V end was cut by 0 bases, the J end by 8 bases, with 14 bases between. The CDR3 sequence is 15 residues long. The CDR3 nucleotides read TGTGCCATCAGTGAGTCTCGAGGGGATACCTACATTCAGTACTTC. This gives the protein CAISESRGDTYIQYF.

This clonotype was seen ten or more times. J is TRBJ2-7 and V is TRBV6-5; weak D call: TRBD1 (6 bases). CDR1 and CDR2 from the germline V gene are MNHEY and SVGAGI. The CDR3 has 13 amino acids. V lost 8 bases, J lost 4 bases, and 15 bases lay in between. The CDR3 loop is CASCRGGRYEQYF. For the CDR3, the DNA is TGTGCCAGCTGTCGAGGGGGAAGGTACGAGCAGTACTTC.

This clonotype was recorded at least ten times. The rearrangement joins TRBV25-1 to TRBJ1-2; D unclear. The germline V and J ends were trimmed by 9 bases and 3 bases, with 20 bases remaining between them. This CDR3 spans 15 amino acids. Germline V lookup: CDR1 MGHDK, CDR2 SYGVNS. The CDR3 here is CASLPWGAGDYGYTF. In nucleotides, the CDR3 is TGTGCCAGTCTCCCTTGGGGAGCCGGAGACTATGGCTACACCTTC.

This clonotype was counted ten times or more. This rearrangement joins TRBV6-1 to TRBJ1-2; D perhaps matches TRBD1 (5 bases). The ends were cut back, 6 bases at V and 2 bases at J, with 10 bases in the middle. The CDR3 covers 13 residues. Germline V gives CDR1 MNHNS, CDR2 SASEGT. The CDR3 nucleotides are TGTGCCAGCAGCCTGGACATAAACTATGGCTACACCTTC. Residues: CASSLDINYGYTF.

This clonotype appeared many times. This chain joins TRBV7-8 and TRBJ1-2, with TRBD1 as a possible D gene (5 bases). The CDR3 is made up of 14 amino acids. Trimming left V 2 bases short and J 4 bases short, with 11 bases between. Germline CDR1 SGHVS, CDR2 FQNEAQ. CDR3: CASSLTAGAYGYTF. CDR3 nucleotide sequence: TGTGCCAGCAGCTTAACAGCCGGGGCCTATGGCTACACCTTC.

This clonotype was counted many times. CDR3 sequence reads: CASSPFVGNSPLHF. The CDR3 nucleotides read TGTGCCAGCAGCCCCTTTGTGGGTAATTCACCCCTCCACTTT. The genes are TRBV6-2 or TRBV6-3 and TRBJ1-6; D not resolved. Trimming removed 6 bases at V and 6 bases at J, with 12 bases between. The CDR3 extends over 14 amino acids. Germline V gene sequence: CDR1 MNHEY, CDR2 SVGEGT.

The gene calls are TRBV18 and TRBJ1-5, with D possibly being TRBD1 (5 bases). There are 13 residues in the CDR3. Looked up from germline, CDR1 is KGHSH and CDR2 is LQKENI. The V end lost 2 bases, the J end lost 7 bases, and 9 bases lay between the germline ends. CDR3 loop: CASSPAREQPQHF. The CDR3 nucleotides read TGTGCCAGCTCACCAGCCAGGGAGCAGCCCCAGCATTTT.

This chain uses TRBV20-1 with TRBJ2-4, with D uncertain. Germline assignment: CDR1 DFQATT and CDR2 SNEGSKA (reference sequence). The length of the CDR3 is 12 residues. The CDR3 coding sequence is TGCAGAGCCAACATGGACAAAAACATTCAGTACTTC. Its translation is CRANMDKNIQYF.

V is TRBV27 and J is TRBJ1-1; tentative D call: TRBD1 (6 bases). V was shortened by 6 bases and J by 6 bases, with 17 bases between the two germline ends. Germline V lookup: CDR1 MNHEY, CDR2 SMNVEV (reference sequence). The CDR3 loop spans 14 amino acids. DNA for the CDR3: TGTGCCAGCAGACATGACAGGACTTCTTCTGAAGCTTTCTTT. Translation: CASRHDRTSSEAFF.

In this sample, this clonotype turned up many times. CDR3 bases: TGTGCCAGCAGGTCCCCGGGACCCGGGTCCAGTGAAGCTTTCTTT. Translation: CASRSPGPGSSEAFF. The V gene is TRBV6-5, the J gene TRBJ1-1; possible D gene TRBD1, 5 bases. CDR1 MNHEY and CDR2 SVGAGI come from the germline V gene. V lost 6 bases, J lost 7 bases, and 21 bases lay in between. CDR3 length: 15 amino acids.

In this sample, this clonotype turned up many times. The chain recombines TRBV27 with TRBJ1-6, with no clear D. The germline V gene has CDR1 MNHEY and CDR2 SMNVEV (reference sequence). The CDR3 length is 14 residues. Trimming removed 2 bases at V and 10 bases at J, with 12 bases between. In DNA, the CDR3 is TGTGCCAGCAGTTTAGTTAGGGATGAATCACCCCTCCACTTT. Protein product: CASSLVRDESPLHF.

The chain joins TRBV5-1 to TRBJ1-1, with 7 bases matching TRBD1. The V gene's germline CDR1 is SGHRS and CDR2 YFSETQ. J gave up 10 bases and V 3 bases, and 9 bases lay outside the gene matches. CDR3 length: 13 amino acids. The CDR3 reads CASSSQQGIGAFF. CDR3 nucleotide sequence: TGCGCCAGCAGCTCGCAACAGGGGATAGGAGCTTTCTTT.

V and J are TRBV12-3 or TRBV12-4 and TRBJ1-2, with TRBD1 matching over 7 bases. This CDR3 is built from 13 residues. Losses at the gene ends were 7 bases for V and 8 bases for J; bases not matched to a gene: 10. Here the CDR3 reads CASTVTGKRGYTF. CDR3 coding DNA: TGTGCCAGCACCGTGACAGGGAAAAGGGGCTACACCTTC.